This TCR beta chain is from a study of cytomegalovirus exposure and HLA in healthy donors. Study conclusions and caveats: A later analysis revealed that TCR association rates differed between HLA loci, peaking at DRB1 and bottoming out at HLA-C. Associated with HLA alleles at 0.05 false discovery rate in a later analysis were 16,951 TCR beta sequences.

60 Vbeta and 13 Jbeta primers were used in PCR. Original processing notes: Around 10 million shared chains were among some 75 million unique TCR beta chains counted in a later analysis. This table comes from immunoSEQ multiplex PCR, and its TCRdb copy is limited to in-frame clones, with some not included. The V and J calls and the clone size are those of that table, but D and trimming were determined from the DNA. The sample lists 100,000 or so clones, approximately 80% occurring once. Per germline, CDR1 SNHLY and CDR2 FYNNEI. The V gene lost 11 bases and the J gene lost 0 bases, with 11 bases spanning the gap. This CDR3 has 13 amino acids. With regard to this clone: What it binds is not known.

The receptor was isolated from a man between 18 and 35 years old in good health and CMV-seronegative. Sequenced sample: PBMCs. The rearrangement links TRBV2 to TRBJ2-4; possible D gene TRBD1, 5 bases. CDR3 nucleotide sequence: TGTGCCGGAGTGGGGCTAGCCAAAAACATTCAGTACTTC. It specifies CAGVGLAKNIQYF.